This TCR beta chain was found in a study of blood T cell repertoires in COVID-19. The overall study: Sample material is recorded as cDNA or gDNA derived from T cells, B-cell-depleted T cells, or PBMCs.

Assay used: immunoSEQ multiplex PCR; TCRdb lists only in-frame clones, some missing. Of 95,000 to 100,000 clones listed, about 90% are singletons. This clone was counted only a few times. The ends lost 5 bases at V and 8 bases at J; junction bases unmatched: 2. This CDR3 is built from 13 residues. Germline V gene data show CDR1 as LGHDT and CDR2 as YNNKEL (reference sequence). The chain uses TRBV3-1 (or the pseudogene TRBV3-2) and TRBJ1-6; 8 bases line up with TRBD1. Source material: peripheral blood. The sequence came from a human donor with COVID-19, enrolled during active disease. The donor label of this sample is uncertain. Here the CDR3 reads CASSSTGDSPLHF. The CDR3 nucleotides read TGTGCCAGCAGCTCGACAGGGGATTCACCCCTCCACTTT.